The clone carrying this T cell receptor (beta chain) was seen repeatedly, ten times or more. Antigen specificity is unknown. The record originates from a study of breast tumors, draining lymph nodes, adjacent tissues. Findings and limits, study-wide: Tumors had less TCR diversity than lymph nodes, more than nontumor tissue.

The lymph nodes were axillary draining lymph nodes from breast cancer patients. TCRdb independently ran MiXCR on the multiplex PCR reads; one entry per CDR3 protein. The sample consists of about 110,000 distinct CDR3 sequences, approximately 28% of them appearing once. The sequencing sample was made of axillary lymph node tissue. The clonotype was recovered from a female donor with breast cancer. Some clones in this sample may be carry-over from other donors' samples.

This CDR3 reads CSAQDLGLPRNEQFF. CDR3 coding DNA: TGCAGTGCCCAAGATTTGGGACTCCCTCGAAATGAGCAGTTCTTC. J is TRBJ2-1 and V is TRBV20-1; possible D gene TRBD2, 6 bases. Trimming shortened V by 6 bases and J by 7 bases, and 22 bases separated the two germline ends. The CDR3 contains 15 residues. Germline CDR1 reads DFQATT; CDR2 reads SNEGSKA (reference sequence).